This TCR beta chain was identified during a study of identical twins. TCRdb analysed the 5' RACE reads with MiXCR anew, one entry per CDR3 protein. The sample lists 420,000 or so distinct CDR3 sequences, roughly 20% seen once, with about 12% in the top ten. Trimming shortened V by 7 bases and J by 4 bases, and 2 bases separated the two germline ends. The CDR3 covers 10 residues. All of the donors were Caucasians in good health. The TCR comes from a man between 45 and 60 years old in good health. The rearrangement uses TRBV12-3 or TRBV12-4 and TRBJ1-3, with D unclear. The specimen sequenced was naive T cells sorted from blood. CDR3 nucleotides: TGTGCCAGCAAAGGAAACACCATATATTTT. It specifies CASKGNTIYF.